The rows below give T cell receptor beta chains drawn from one sample of a study of T cell changes during pregnancy in multiple sclerosis. Measured with immunoSEQ multiplex PCR; TCRdb has only the in-frame clones, and not every one. The sample includes about 70,000 clones, 90% to 95% seen only once; the top ten take roughly 2%. The sequenced sample was peripheral blood, obtained in the second trimester of pregnancy. The receptors come from a female donor in good health, enrolled as a control in a pregnancy study. The CDR3 runs from the conserved cysteine through the conserved F or W. Fields, in order: V gene, J gene, CDR3 protein.

TRBV7-9	TRBJ2-1	CASSLTDYNEQFF
TRBV5-6	TRBJ1-3	CASSLRGPGNTIYF
TRBV4-1	TRBJ2-5	CASSEIAGQETQYF
TRBV29-1	TRBJ1-1	CSVWPPEAFF
TRBV21-1	TRBJ1-5	CASSKRTIRRQPQHF
TRBV4-2	TRBJ2-7	CASSRRTNRDRVSYEQYF
TRBV30	TRBJ1-5	CAWSGGQGVYGQPQHF
TRBV18	TRBJ2-7	CASSTGTGGYEQYF
TRBV11-2	TRBJ1-1	CASSLTLGTGLRMDTEAFF
TRBV14	TRBJ2-2	CASSQVSGLELYTGELFF